These T cell receptor beta chains were read from a single sample in a study of human T cells and chemical hapten exposure. Each CDR3 protein gets one entry after TCRdb re-called the RACE reads with MiXCR. The table has some 74,000 distinct CDR3 sequences, 14% seen once. Sequencing used whole blood, obtained in connection with sensitization to the hapten diphenylcyclopropenone (DPC). All receptors derive from a woman aged 45 to 65 with alopecia areata. Some clones in this sample may be carry-over from other donors' samples. Each CDR3 is given without its conserved first and last residue. A D gene is named only where the DNA matches it firmly. Only part of the rows carry a size: once, few, many, or a class if the clone is expanded.

abundance	d_gene	v_gene	j_gene	CDR3aa
many	NA	TRBV14	TRBJ2-1	ASSQELAVSEQF
few	TRBD1	TRBV7-9	TRBJ1-2	ASSRQGSDYGYT
few	NA	TRBV20-1	TRBJ1-3	SARDSTQGFGNTIY
NA	NA	TRBV4-1	TRBJ1-2	ASSQEGTRAVIL
NA	NA	TRBV12-5	TRBJ2-3	ASGFSGTVTDTQY
few	NA	TRBV28	TRBJ1-2	ASSGDYGYT
many	NA	TRBV7-8	TRBJ2-7	ASSKVGTYDEQY
NA	TRBD2	TRBV11-2	TRBJ2-1	ASSGLAGTYNEQF
many	TRBD1	TRBV29-1	TRBJ1-6	SVGTGYNSPLH
NA	TRBD2	TRBV3-1	TRBJ2-1	ASSRGTRLNEQF
NA	NA	TRBV2	TRBJ2-1	ASSERGTLNEQF
NA	NA	TRBV15	TRBJ1-5	ATSRDIGGNQPQH
few	NA	TRBV5-4	TRBJ2-1	ASSPGGGMGGEQF
many	TRBD1	TRBV19	TRBJ1-5	ASSTKTGTGQPQH
NA	NA	TRBV6-5	TRBJ1-1	ASSRAARASEAF
many	NA	TRBV20-1	TRBJ1-5	SAPRRSNQPQH
NA	NA	TRBV27	TRBJ1-1	ASSLYLGFGSEAF
NA	NA	TRBV12-3/TRBV12-4	TRBJ2-4	ASSRDGAKNIQY
NA	NA	TRBV27	TRBJ2-5	ASRGWVSETQY
few	TRBD1	TRBV9	TRBJ1-1	ASSHRDRGLNTEAF
NA	TRBD1	TRBV7-8	TRBJ2-1	ASTLRRGPTRGANNEQF
medium-sized	TRBD2	TRBV6-6	TRBJ2-5	ASTSRPRGAEETQY
few	TRBD1	TRBV9	TRBJ2-5	ASSVGTGAPQETQY
NA	NA	TRBV20-1	TRBJ2-1	SANGLGGGNEQF
few	NA	TRBV18	TRBJ1-2	ASSRDLSSGYGYT
few	NA	TRBV6-5	TRBJ1-5	ASSYSRSHQPQH
few	NA	TRBV20-1	TRBJ1-2	SARVDSGYT
many	TRBD1	TRBV12-3/TRBV12-4	TRBJ2-5	ASSAADRDGETQY
few	NA	TRBV5-1	TRBJ2-2	ASSPGYRDTGELF
few	NA	TRBV6-2/TRBV6-3	TRBJ2-7	ASSYAGGGTSYEQY
few	NA	TRBV2	TRBJ2-7	ANPPGGGEQY
many	TRBD2	TRBV20-1	TRBJ2-3	SARGLTSGYTDTQY
NA	NA	TRBV18	TRBJ2-3	ASSPQEGTDTQY
many	NA	TRBV5-6	TRBJ1-1	ASSLTVPVTEAF
NA	NA	TRBV30	TRBJ2-1	AWSTQNGNYNEQF
NA	NA	TRBV7-2	TRBJ2-7	ASSLERRYEQY
NA	NA	TRBV6-5	TRBJ1-6	ASSYSLGGFNSPLH
few	TRBD1	TRBV12-3/TRBV12-4	TRBJ1-5	ASSVFTGGNQPQH
few	NA	TRBV3-1	TRBJ2-5	ASSLETQY
few	NA	TRBV6-6	TRBJ2-7	ASRPGTAVSSYEQY
many	TRBD1	TRBV29-1	TRBJ1-6	SVAGTGNSPLH
NA	NA	TRBV4-1	TRBJ1-2	ASSQVGSMGNSYGYT
few	TRBD1	TRBV11-2	TRBJ1-4	ASSLRTGVTNEKLF
few	NA	TRBV24-1	TRBJ2-7	ATSDPRDLSYEQY
few	NA	TRBV10-2	TRBJ1-5	ASSDLNQPQH
once	TRBD2	TRBV11-2	TRBJ2-5	ASSTSLAGVETQY
NA	NA	TRBV7-9	TRBJ2-3	ASSRQGDTQY
few	NA	TRBV7-6	TRBJ2-3	ASSLESDTQY
many	TRBD1	TRBV3-1	TRBJ1-6	ASSPFGTARAPDNSPLH
few	TRBD1	TRBV18	TRBJ2-2	ASSRATGANTGELF